Presented here are 28 T cell receptor beta chains from one specimen sequenced in a study of blood T cells in healthy people across ages. The use of a sample-barcoded 5' primer and a J-beta primer mix characterized a second PCR of about 6 to 12 cycles. Each CDR3 protein gets one entry after TCRdb re-called the 5' RACE reads with MiXCR. The table lists roughly 800,000 distinct CDR3 sequences, 50% to 65% of them singletons. Sequenced material: blood. These receptors were collected from a man of 80 years or more in good health.

This clonotype came up a few times. The CDR3 sequence is CSAPDRTSGSTDTQYF. Here the CDR3 DNA reads TGCAGTGCTCCCGATCGGACTAGCGGGAGTACAGATACGCAGTATTTT. The rearrangement uses TRBV20-1 and TRBJ2-3; the match to TRBD2 covers 13 bases. In germline, CDR1 is DFQATT, CDR2 SNEGSKA (reference sequence). J was trimmed by 3 bases and V by 5 bases; bases with no gene match: 8. This CDR3 has 16 amino acids.

The chain joins TRBV20-1 to TRBJ2-3; 8 positions agree with TRBD2. With V trimmed by 2 bases and J by 0 bases, 4 bases remained unmatched. This CDR3 contains 15 residues. Germline CDR1 reads DFQATT; CDR2 reads SNEGSKA (reference sequence). CDR3 in amino acids: CSARRTSLSTDTQYF. For the CDR3, the DNA is TGCAGTGCTAGACGGACTAGCCTTAGCACAGATACGCAGTATTTT.

The gene calls are TRBV6-5 and TRBJ2-1; D is tentatively TRBD1 or TRBD2 (5 bases each). The ends were cut back, 3 bases at V and 10 bases at J, with 19 bases in the middle. The CDR3 length is 15 residues. CDR1 and CDR2 from the germline V gene are MNHEY and SVGAGI. CDR3 bases: TGTGCCAGCAGTTATGGGGACCAAAGCTCCTACGAGCAGTTCTTC. Protein product: CASSYGDQSSYEQFF.

V is TRBV5-1 and J is TRBJ2-2, with a tentative D call TRBD1 (5 bases). The CDR3 runs 14 residues. The germline V gene encodes CDR1 SGHRS and CDR2 YFSETQ. The V and J ends lost 4 bases and 4 bases respectively, with 11 bases between them. CDR3: CASSVDKGTGELFF. For the CDR3, the DNA is TGCGCCAGCAGCGTGGACAAGGGCACCGGGGAGCTGTTTTTT.

The chain carries TRBV10-3 and TRBJ2-5; D ambiguous. The J call may be in error: the DNA end matches TRBJ2-7 better. Per the germline V gene, CDR1 is ENHRY and CDR2 is SYGVKD. The CDR3 length is 13 residues. Here the CDR3 reads CAISDRITYEQYF. DNA for the CDR3: TGTGCCATCAGTGACAGGATCACCTACGAGCAGTACTTC.

This clonotype was seen a few times. This chain links TRBV27 with TRBJ1-1; D may be TRBD1 (6 bases). V was shortened by 4 bases and J by 5 bases, with 14 bases between the two germline ends. The germline V gene has CDR1 MNHEY and CDR2 SMNVEV (reference sequence). This CDR3 comprises 14 residues. DNA of the CDR3: TGTGCCAGCAGTTACGGGACAACGGGGACTGAAGCTTTCTTT. This sequence encodes CASSYGTTGTEAFF.

A few counts support this clonotype. The chain is built from TRBV9 and TRBJ2-3; D uncertain. The CDR3 extends over 13 amino acids. Germline-derived CDR1 and CDR2 are SGDLS and YYNGEE. V was clipped by 0 bases and J by 6 bases, with 8 bases between them. The CDR3: CASSVASLDTQYF. CDR3 DNA sequence: TGTGCCAGCAGCGTAGCTTCTCTTGATACGCAGTATTTT.

The genes are TRBV6-6 and TRBJ1-6; D may be TRBD1 (5 bases). Trimming left V 4 bases short and J 9 bases short, with 13 bases between. There are 14 residues in the CDR3. From germline, CDR1 is MNHNY and CDR2 SVGAGI (reference sequence). The CDR3 region is CASSLGELSSPLHF. CDR3 in DNA: TGTGCCAGCAGTTTAGGGGAGCTGAGTTCACCCCTCCACTTT.

The V and J genes are TRBV11-2 and TRBJ2-5, with D maybe TRBD2 (5 bases). CDR1 SGHAT and CDR2 FQNNGV come from the germline V gene. The CDR3 length is 16 residues. Trimming cost V 3 bases and J 7 bases, with 21 bases left between them. DNA of the CDR3: TGTGCCAGCAGCTTGGACCAGGCGTCAAGTGGAGGGACCCAGTACTTC. Amino acids: CASSLDQASSGGTQYF.

This chain connects TRBV20-1 to TRBJ2-3; the match to TRBD2 covers 8 bases. CDR1 is DFQATT and CDR2 is SNEGSKA in the germline V gene (reference sequence). After removal of 2 bases from V and 4 bases from J, the junction contained 11 bases not matched to a gene. The CDR3 contains 16 residues. CDR3 bases: TGCAGTGCTAGATCCCCTCGAGCGGGAGTTGCAGATACGCAGTATTTT. Its translation: CSARSPRAGVADTQYF.

V gene TRBV7-9 combines with J gene TRBJ1-4; D might be TRBD1 (5 bases). Looked up from germline, CDR1 is SEHNR and CDR2 is FQNEAQ (reference sequence). The CDR3 spans 15 residues. Trimming took off 3 bases at V and 6 bases at J, with 14 bases between the two ends. The CDR3 spells CASSLRREADEKLFF. The DNA for the CDR3 is TGTGCCAGCAGCTTGCGCAGGGAGGCGGATGAAAAACTGTTTTTT.

With respect to this clonotype: In this CDR3 the conserved last residue, phenylalanine or tryptophan, is missing, so a read error is likely. No DNA is shown, since the ends of the CDR3 on it are uncertain; the CDR3 is the one TCRdb lists. V and J are TRBV6-6 and TRBJ2-7; the DNA was not compared with TRBD1, the D call given in the table. The CDR3 is made up of 15 amino acids, end residues included. Germline lookup yields CDR1 MNHNY and CDR2 SVGAGI (reference sequence). CDR3: CASSSPRHTLLRAVL.

The chain employs TRBV20-1 and TRBJ1-2; TRBD1 agrees at 12 bases. Germline V CDR1 and CDR2: DFQATT, SNEGSKA (reference sequence). The V segment lost 7 bases and the J segment 4 bases; nucleotides outside the gene matches: 7. The CDR3 has 14 residues. For the CDR3, the DNA is TGCAGTGGCCCTCGGGGACAGGGGGCCTATGGCTACACCTTC. Its translation: CSGPRGQGAYGYTF.

The V gene is TRBV5-6, the J gene TRBJ1-1; possible D gene TRBD1, 5 bases. V was shortened by 0 bases and J by 2 bases, with 14 bases between the two germline ends. This CDR3 contains 16 residues. Germline V gene data show CDR1 as SGHDT and CDR2 as YYEEEE. CDR3 loop: CASSLDAGSRNTEAFF. The CDR3 DNA is TGTGCCAGCAGCTTGGATGCAGGGAGTCGTAACACTGAAGCTTTCTTT.

The rearrangement uses TRBV18 and TRBJ2-5; 10 nucleotides agree with TRBD1. The DNA end favors TRBJ2-7, so the J call may be wrong. The CDR3 is made up of 15 amino acids. Germline V lookup: CDR1 KGHSH, CDR2 LQKENI. CDR3 amino acids: CASSPMTGGLGEQYF. The CDR3 DNA sequence: TGTGCCAGCTCACCAATGACAGGGGGCCTTGGCGAGCAGTACTTC.

This clonotype was seen a few times. J is TRBJ2-7 and V is TRBV28; D unclear. Germline loops: CDR1 MDHEN, CDR2 SYDVKM. This CDR3 is 13 amino acids long. V shed 2 bases and J shed 0 bases, with 5 bases lying between them. CDR3 loop: CASSLMSSYEQYF. The CDR3 DNA is TGTGCCAGCAGTTTAATGAGCTCCTACGAGCAGTACTTC.

Worth noting for this clonotype: A much bigger clone sits one base away, suggesting this may be a read error. The chain links TRBV7-3 to TRBJ2-1, with TRBD2 identical over 9 bases. The end of the DNA fits TRBJ2-7 better, so the J call may be wrong. Per germline, CDR1 SGHTA and CDR2 FQGTGA. This CDR3 contains 15 residues. CDR3 sequence reads: CASSLGLAEYNEQYF. The CDR3 DNA is TGTGCCAGCAGCTTGGGACTAGCAGAATACAATGAGCAGTACTTC.

The chain links TRBV7-9 to TRBJ2-2, with 10 bases that match TRBD2. This CDR3 is 17 amino acids long. J lost 6 bases, V lost 11 bases, and 18 bases had no gene match. Per germline, CDR1 SEHNR and CDR2 FQNEAQ (reference sequence). The CDR3 DNA is TGTGCCTGCTGGCTAGCGGGAGATGGATATAGATCCGGGGAGCTGTTTTTT. This translates into CACWLAGDGYRSGELFF.

A few counts support this clonotype. The CDR3 DNA reads TGCGCCAGCAGTGGGGGACTAGCGGGAGGGCCGAACACCGGGGAGCTGTTTTTT. As protein: CASSGGLAGGPNTGELFF. The chain links TRBV10-1 to TRBJ2-2; the match to TRBD2 covers 16 bases. Germline V CDR1 and CDR2: WNHNN, SYGVQD (reference sequence). CDR3 size: 18 residues. J gave up 0 bases and V 4 bases, and 2 bases lay outside the gene matches.

V usage is TRBV28 and J usage is TRBJ1-4; D remains ambiguous. V lost 3 bases, J lost 4 bases, and 9 bases lay in between. Germline values: CDR1 MDHEN, CDR2 SYDVKM. The CDR3 sequence is 14 residues long. The CDR3 coding sequence is TGTGCCAGCAGTTTTAACGGTTATAATGAAAAACTGTTTTTT. It specifies CASSFNGYNEKLFF.

The sample holds a few counts of this clonotype. This chain links TRBV10-3 with TRBJ2-1, with a tentative D call TRBD2 (6 bases). CDR3 length equals 11 residues. V was trimmed by 3 bases and J by 12 bases, leaving 9 bases between them. Germline-derived CDR1 and CDR2 are ENHRY and SYGVKD. The CDR3 sequence: CAISDGGRQFF. In DNA, the CDR3 is TGTGCCATCAGTGACGGGGGTCGGCAGTTCTTC.

The rearrangement joins TRBV29-1 to TRBJ2-3; TRBD1 matches at 8 bases. The V gene end was trimmed by 3 bases and the J gene end by 4 bases; junction bases not matched to a gene: 3. The CDR3 totals 13 residues. Germline V gene data show CDR1 as SQVTM and CDR2 as ANQGSEA. The CDR3 loop is CSVETGVSDTQYF. The CDR3 region has the DNA TGCAGCGTTGAGACAGGGGTTTCAGATACGCAGTATTTT.

In this sample, this clonotype turned up a few times. The chain is built from TRBV12-5 and TRBJ2-3; 8 bases match TRBD1. Germline V lookup: CDR1 LGHNT, CDR2 FRNRAP. V was clipped by 6 bases and J by 9 bases; unmatched bases: 11. CDR3 length equals 14 residues. The DNA of the CDR3 is TGTGCTAGTGGACCCGGACAGGGATTAGGCACGCAGTATTTT. The encoded protein is CASGPGQGLGTQYF. Supplemented by reference TRBV12-5 and TRBJ2-3, the full variable domain reads DARVTQTPRHKVTEMGQEVTMRCQPILGHNTVFWYRQTMMQGLELLAYFRNRAPLDDSGMPKDRFSAEMPDATLATLKIQPSEPRDSAVYFCASGPGQGLGTQYFGPGTRLTVL.

This clonotype came up once. The rearrangement links TRBV18 to TRBJ2-1; unclear D gene. The V gene's germline CDR1 is KGHSH and CDR2 LQKENI. V gave up 4 bases and J gave up 3 bases, with 10 bases separating them. The CDR3 consists of 14 residues. The CDR3 DNA follows: TGTGCCAGCTCACGAGGTCCCGGCTACAATGAGCAGTTCTTC. It codes for CASSRGPGYNEQFF.

This clonotype was counted a few times. The chain carries TRBV11-2 and TRBJ1-6; D is undetermined. The germline CDR1 and CDR2 sequences are SGHAT and FQNNGV. This CDR3 has 14 residues. Between the trimmed V and J ends, which lost 5 bases and 5 bases, there was a span of 10 bases. The DNA for the CDR3 is TGTGCCAGCAGCCGCGCCGGAAATAATTCACCCCTCCACTTT. This encodes CASSRAGNNSPLHF.

This clonotype was observed once. The genes are TRBV12-5 and TRBJ1-1; no firm D call. The CDR3 covers 12 residues. Germline CDR1 reads LGHNT; CDR2 reads FRNRAP. The V and J ends lost 3 bases and 2 bases respectively, with 4 bases between them. The CDR3 DNA reads as TGTGCTAGTGGTTTCAGCAACACTGAAGCTTTCTTT. Protein: CASGFSNTEAFF.

This clonotype was observed a handful of times. The gene calls are TRBV6-2 or TRBV6-3 and TRBJ2-4; D assignment may be TRBD1 or TRBD2 (5 bases each). The end of the DNA aligns better with TRBJ2-7, so the J call may be wrong. The CDR3 extends over 13 amino acids. Germline V CDR1 and CDR2: MNHEY, SVGEGT. In DNA form, the CDR3 reads TGTGCCAGCAGTGGGACGAGTAGCAACGAGCAGTACTTC. Its translation: CASSGTSSNEQYF.

The gene calls are TRBV7-2 and TRBJ2-1; 11 bases are a match to TRBD1. Germline CDR1 SGHTA, CDR2 FQGNSA. V was clipped by 6 bases and J by 7 bases; unmatched bases: 5. This CDR3 spans 14 amino acids. DNA for the CDR3: TGTGCCAGCAGACCCGGGACAGGGGGGAATGAGCAGTTCTTC. Translation gives CASRPGTGGNEQFF.